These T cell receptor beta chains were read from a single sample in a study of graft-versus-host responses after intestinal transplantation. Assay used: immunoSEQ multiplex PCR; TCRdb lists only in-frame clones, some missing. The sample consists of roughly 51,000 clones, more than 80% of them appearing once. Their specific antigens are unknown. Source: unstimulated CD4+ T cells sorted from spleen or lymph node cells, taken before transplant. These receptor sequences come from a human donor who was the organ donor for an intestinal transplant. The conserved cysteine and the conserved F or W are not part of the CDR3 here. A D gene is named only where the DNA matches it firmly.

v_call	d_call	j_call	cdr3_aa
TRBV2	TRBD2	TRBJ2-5	ASKPGLGGRAAGETQY
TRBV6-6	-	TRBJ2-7	ASSYEHRYEQY
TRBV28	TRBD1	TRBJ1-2	ASRSQTGRGYT
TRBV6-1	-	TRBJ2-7	ASSVVETAPYEQY
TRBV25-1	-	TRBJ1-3	ASSDQRFSGNTIY
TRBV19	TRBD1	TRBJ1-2	ASSPRQGADYGYT
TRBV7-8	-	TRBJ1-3	ASSVQGSGNTIY
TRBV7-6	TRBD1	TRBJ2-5	ASSLATGARETQY
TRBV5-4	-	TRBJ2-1	ASSPGGSVAAVEQF
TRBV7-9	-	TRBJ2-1	ASSSARLWPF
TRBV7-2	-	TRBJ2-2	ASSIIQESRGELF
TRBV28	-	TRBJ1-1	ASSSAPGDTEAF
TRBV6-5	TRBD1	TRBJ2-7	ASSLGQPYEQY
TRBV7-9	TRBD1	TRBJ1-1	ASSLDGTGGWGAF
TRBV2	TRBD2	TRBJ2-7	ASSESSGLAGGYEQY
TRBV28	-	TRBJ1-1	ASNEPAGQAF
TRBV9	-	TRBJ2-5	ASSVALQETQY
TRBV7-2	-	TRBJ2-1	ASSYRAIPGGDEQF
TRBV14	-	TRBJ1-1	ASSQEGGTEAF
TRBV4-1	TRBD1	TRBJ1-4	ASSQVQGAGNEKLF
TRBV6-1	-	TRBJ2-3	ASSDWADKNTQY
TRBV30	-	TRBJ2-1	AWSPGVLYNEQF
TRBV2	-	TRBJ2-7	ASSEEWSHEQY
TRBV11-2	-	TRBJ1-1	ASSFPGTTTEAF
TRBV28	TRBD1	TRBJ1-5	ASSLARTGGHQPQH
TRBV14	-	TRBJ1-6	ASSQALNSPLH
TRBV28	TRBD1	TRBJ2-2	ASNPGQVLVGELF
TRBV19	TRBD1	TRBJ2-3	ASSQAKQGIGSDTQY
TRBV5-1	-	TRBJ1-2	ASSLGDLTGYGYT
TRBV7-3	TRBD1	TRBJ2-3	ASSRTQGGGRDTQY
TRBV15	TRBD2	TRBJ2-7	ATSSPKREIHFPYEQY
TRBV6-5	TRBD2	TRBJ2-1	ASSYAGRVSNNEQF
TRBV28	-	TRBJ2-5	ASSLPVQETQY
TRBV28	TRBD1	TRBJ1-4	ASSRDSATNEKLF
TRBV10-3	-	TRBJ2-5	AISGASERETQY
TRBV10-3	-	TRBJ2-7	AISAQGALEQY
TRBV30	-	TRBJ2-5	AWSHETQY
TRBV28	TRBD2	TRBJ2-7	ASSPLEGGIYEQY
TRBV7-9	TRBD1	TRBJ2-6	ASSLRQGYAGANVLT
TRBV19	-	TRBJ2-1	ASSIVKSGEQF
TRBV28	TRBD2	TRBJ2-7	ASSSRRGVHEQY
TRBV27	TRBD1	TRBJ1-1	ASSRQTGAEAF
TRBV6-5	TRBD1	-	ASSYSTGGVDEQY
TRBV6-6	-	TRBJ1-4	ASSYGLGSEKLF
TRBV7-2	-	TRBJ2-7	ASSSGQLYYEQY
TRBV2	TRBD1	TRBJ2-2	ASRPGQGGTGELF
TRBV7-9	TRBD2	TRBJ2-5	ASSRDYRETQY